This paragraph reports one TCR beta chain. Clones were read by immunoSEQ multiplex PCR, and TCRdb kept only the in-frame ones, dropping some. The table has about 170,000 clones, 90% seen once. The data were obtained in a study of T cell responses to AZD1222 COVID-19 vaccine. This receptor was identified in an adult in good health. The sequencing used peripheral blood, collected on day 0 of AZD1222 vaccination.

The CDR3, as DNA: TGTGCCAGCAGTTACTCGGGCAGCCTAAACACCATATATTTT. Its translation: CASSYSGSLNTIYF. The J gene is TRBJ1-3, the V gene TRBV6-5; D remains ambiguous. CDR1 is MNHEY and CDR2 is SVGAGI in the germline V gene. V was trimmed by 0 bases and J by 6 bases, leaving 9 bases between them. This CDR3 has 14 amino acids.